This TCR beta chain originates from a study of OX40 agonist ivuxolimab in advanced cancers. Study results and caveats: The specificity for antigen of the expanded peripheral T cells was not determined. Within 6 weeks, CD4+ and CD8+ blood T cells expanded clonally at 0.1 to 3.0 mg/kg.

Sequenced by immunoSEQ multiplex PCR; TCRdb stores in-frame clones only, minus some. The repertoire holds some 98,000 clones, with roughly 84% as singletons. Worth noting for this clone: Its antigen is currently unknown.

CDR1 and CDR2 from the germline V gene are SGHNT and YYREEE (reference sequence). V was shortened by 5 bases and J by 2 bases, with 10 bases between the two germline ends. This CDR3 spans 13 amino acids. This receptor was taken from an adult with an advanced solid tumor such as melanoma, head and neck, liver or kidney cancer. This chain joins TRBV5-4 and TRBJ1-1; D gene ambiguous. The sample here was CD4+ or CD8+ T cells sorted from blood, taken in a trial of the OX40 agonist ivuxolimab. This CDR3 is CASRRSVNTEAFF. In DNA, the CDR3 is TGTGCCAGCAGGCGGTCGGTAAACACTGAAGCTTTCTTT.